One and the same sample provided the 20 T cell receptor beta chains below, sequenced in a study of blood T cell repertoires in COVID-19. Some clones are missing from TCRdb's copy, which holds only in-frame ones; the method was immunoSEQ multiplex PCR. The repertoire holds 80,000 to 95,000 clones, 90% to 95% seen once, with around 1.8% in the top ten. Sequences were obtained from peripheral blood. All receptors come from a human donor with active COVID-19. The donor label of this sample is uncertain.

The chain carries TRBV10-3 and TRBJ2-7; 9 nucleotides line up with TRBD2. The germline V gene encodes CDR1 ENHRY and CDR2 SYGVKD. V lost 8 bases, J lost 4 bases, and 9 bases stayed unmatched. The CDR3 contains 14 residues. This chain's CDR3 is CAISGGGAGYEQYF. DNA for the CDR3: TGTGCCATCTCCGGCGGGGGGGCAGGGTACGAGCAGTACTTC.

V gene TRBV19 combines with J gene TRBJ1-4; 8 bases fit TRBD1. Germline lookup yields CDR1 LNHDA and CDR2 SQIVND (reference sequence). Trimming took 4 bases from V and 5 from J; bases not matched to a gene: 3. The CDR3 runs to 14 residues. This CDR3 reads CASSTRGRNEKLFF. The CDR3 bases are TGTGCCAGTAGTACCAGGGGGCGGAATGAAAAACTGTTTTTT.

The chain carries TRBV6-1 and TRBJ2-3; D not certain. CDR3 length: 14 residues. Trimming removed 0 bases at V and 0 bases at J, with 4 bases between. CDR1 and CDR2 from the germline V gene are MNHNS and SASEGT. CDR3 nucleotides: TGTGCCAGCAGTGAAGCGAGCAGCACAGATACGCAGTATTTT. Translation gives CASSEASSTDTQYF.

This chain joins TRBV11-3 and TRBJ1-1; D gene ambiguous. V was trimmed by 0 bases and J by 2 bases, leaving 7 bases between them. Per germline, CDR1 SGHNT and CDR2 YENEEA. CDR3 size: 14 residues. CDR3 in amino acids: CASSLDSGNTEAFF. In DNA, the CDR3 is TGTGCCAGCAGCTTAGATTCGGGAAACACTGAAGCTTTCTTT.

The V and J genes are TRBV29-1 and TRBJ1-4; D perhaps matches TRBD1 (6 bases). V was shortened by 8 bases and J by 3 bases, with 16 bases between the two germline ends. The germline V gene has CDR1 SQVTM and CDR2 ANQGSEA. The CDR3 spans 14 residues. CDR3 DNA sequence: TGCAGCTCCCCCCCTGGGACATCTAATGAAAAACTGTTTTTT. Its translation: CSSPPGTSNEKLFF.

This chain links TRBV23-1 with TRBJ2-4; D is unresolved. TRBV23-1 is an ORF, with its function uncertain. Deletions cut 0 bases from V and 0 bases from J, with 12 bases between. This CDR3 is 17 amino acids long. Here the CDR3 reads CASSQSGQPLAKNIQYF. CDR3 nucleotide sequence: TGCGCCAGCAGTCAATCTGGGCAGCCTCTAGCCAAAAACATTCAGTACTTC.

The chain carries TRBV2 and TRBJ1-1; D possibly corresponds to TRBD1 (5 bases). The CDR3 is made up of 13 amino acids. CDR1 SNHLY and CDR2 FYNNEI come from the germline V gene. V was cut by 2 bases and J by 8 bases, with 12 bases left in between. CDR3: CASSETPGWEAFF. Here the CDR3 DNA reads TGTGCCAGCAGTGAAACCCCAGGGTGGGAAGCTTTCTTT.

The J gene is TRBJ1-2, the V gene TRBV7-9; TRBD1 is a possible D gene (5 bases). V was clipped by 8 bases and J by 5 bases, with 18 bases between them. Germline V gene sequence: CDR1 SEHNR, CDR2 FQNEAQ (reference sequence). The CDR3 runs 14 residues. The CDR3 is CASAQGAPKYGYTF. Written as DNA, the CDR3 is TGTGCCAGCGCGCAGGGTGCCCCGAAGTATGGCTACACCTTC.

This clone was detected only once. The chain joins TRBV7-8 to TRBJ2-3; 8 bases agree with TRBD2. After removal of 1 base from V and 0 bases from J, the junction contained 9 bases not matched to a gene. The CDR3 spans 18 residues. Looked up from germline, CDR1 is SGHVS and CDR2 is FQNEAQ. The CDR3 region is CASSLGLLAAVSTDTQYF. CDR3 coding DNA: TGTGCCAGCAGCTTAGGTTTACTAGCGGCCGTGAGCACAGATACGCAGTATTTT.

This chain uses TRBV7-9 with TRBJ2-3; D might be TRBD1 (5 bases). CDR3 length: 17 amino acids. The ends were cut back, 2 bases at V and 0 bases at J, with 15 bases in the middle. CDR1 and CDR2 from the germline V gene are SEHNR and FQNEAQ (reference sequence). CDR3 in amino acids: CASSLFLGESSTDTQYF. The CDR3 DNA reads TGTGCCAGCAGCTTATTCCTAGGGGAATCTAGCACAGATACGCAGTATTTT.

This sequence joins TRBV9 and TRBJ2-4; perhaps TRBD1 as D (5 bases). This CDR3 is built from 13 residues. The germline CDR1 and CDR2 sequences are SGDLS and YYNGEE. Trimming left V 4 bases short and J 8 bases short, with 13 bases between. The CDR3 sequence: CASSSEGADIQYF. CDR3 DNA: TGTGCCAGCAGCTCCGAAGGGGCGGACATTCAGTACTTC.

This clone appeared a single time. The gene calls are TRBV6-5 and TRBJ2-7; D call uncertain. The CDR3 sequence is 11 residues long. The germline CDR1 and CDR2 sequences are MNHEY and SVGAGI. The germline V and J ends were trimmed by 5 bases and 3 bases, with 5 bases remaining between them. The CDR3 spells CASSLNYEQYF. In nucleotides, the CDR3 is TGTGCCAGCAGTCTTAACTACGAGCAGTACTTC.

The chain combines TRBV24-1 with TRBJ2-5, with TRBD2 matching 9 bases. CDR3 length: 15 residues. V was pared by 5 bases and J by 2 bases, with 5 bases of the junction left unmatched. Germline CDR1 reads KGHDR; CDR2 reads SFDVKD. The CDR3 region is CATSGSLAGQETQYF. CDR3 DNA: TGTGCCACCAGTGGTTCGCTAGCGGGGCAAGAGACCCAGTACTTC.

The CDR3 region is CASSSGSYWDLDTQYF. The CDR3 DNA is TGTGCCAGCAGCTCCGGGAGTTACTGGGACTTAGATACGCAGTATTTT. The gene calls are TRBV7-2 and TRBJ2-3; TRBD2 might be the D (6 bases). The V gene's germline CDR1 is SGHTA and CDR2 FQGNSA. V dropped 4 bases and J dropped 5 bases, with 19 bases sitting between them. The CDR3 spans 16 residues.

The chain combines TRBV9 with TRBJ1-2; TRBD1 is a possible D gene (6 bases). Germline V lookup: CDR1 SGDLS, CDR2 YYNGEE. V shed 4 bases and J shed 0 bases, with 10 bases lying between them. The CDR3 loop spans 14 amino acids. The CDR3 is CASSNRDTNYGYTF. CDR3 DNA: TGTGCCAGCAGCAACCGGGACACTAACTATGGCTACACCTTC.

The sample holds one count of this clone. V gene TRBV5-4 combines with J gene TRBJ2-7; 9 bases agree with TRBD1. This CDR3 spans 13 amino acids. Germline V lookup: CDR1 SGHNT, CDR2 YYREEE (reference sequence). Trimming at V came to 4 bases and at J to 6 bases, leaving 5 bases not matched to a gene. Here the CDR3 reads CASSRTGEGEQYF. CDR3 DNA sequence: TGTGCCAGCAGCCGGACAGGGGAAGGCGAGCAGTACTTC.

The chain joins TRBV6-4 to TRBJ1-1; D remains unclear. V dropped 5 bases and J dropped 1 base, with 8 bases sitting between them. Germline-derived CDR1 and CDR2 are MRHNA and SNTAGT. The CDR3 runs to 13 residues. Here the CDR3 reads CASSRTANTEAFF. CDR3 nucleotides: TGTGCCAGCAGTCGGACTGCGAACACTGAAGCTTTCTTT.

V usage is TRBV19 and J usage is TRBJ2-7; possible D gene TRBD1, 6 bases. This CDR3 has 15 amino acids. Per the germline V gene, CDR1 is LNHDA and CDR2 is SQIVND (reference sequence). The germline V and J ends were trimmed by 3 bases and 9 bases, with 21 bases remaining between them. As DNA, the CDR3 is TGTGCCAGTAGTATCGAAGAGGGTACAGGGACCGGGCAGTACTTC. Translated: CASSIEEGTGTGQYF.

This clone was detected once. The chain uses TRBV7-2 and TRBJ1-2; D ambiguous. This CDR3 has 12 residues. The germline V and J ends were trimmed by 5 bases and 5 bases, with 9 bases remaining between them. The germline V gene has CDR1 SGHTA and CDR2 FQGNSA. Here the CDR3 reads CASSPPVYGYTF. DNA for the CDR3: TGTGCCAGCAGCCCCCCGGTATATGGCTACACCTTC. Filled out from reference TRBV7-2 and TRBJ1-2, the complete variable domain reads GAGVSQSPSNKVTEKGKDVELRCDPISGHTALYWYRQSLGQGLEFLIYFQGNSAPDKSGLPSDRFSAERTGGSVSTLTIQRTQQEDSAVYLCASSPPVYGYTFGSGTRLTVV.

V and J are TRBV5-4 and TRBJ1-2; weak D call: TRBD1 (6 bases). This CDR3 has 14 amino acids. With 4 bases removed from V and 8 bases from J, the gap between germline ends came to 18 bases. Germline values: CDR1 SGHNT, CDR2 YYREEE (reference sequence). CDR3 in DNA: TGTGCCAGCAGCCGAAGTACAGGGCTACAAGGCTACACCTTC. Amino acid sequence: CASSRSTGLQGYTF. The full variable domain, with the rest looked up from reference TRBV5-4 and TRBJ1-2, is ETGVTQSPTHLIKTRGQQVTLRCSSQSGHNTVSWYQQALGQGPQFIFQYYREEENGRGNFPPRFSGLQFPNYSSELNVNALELDDSALYLCASSRSTGLQGYTFGSGTRLTVV.